The T cell receptor beta chain under discussion was sequenced for a study of T cells in Graves' hyperthyroidism and ophthalmopathy. Background on the study: It was at initial diagnosis, before any treatment, that peripheral blood was collected. Study outcomes and limitations: Ophthalmopathy was model-predicted a median around 6.1 months pre-onset.

In the ophthalmopathy cohort, Clinical Activity Score was at least 3, NOSPECS grade at least 4, and duration under 3 months. Reasons for excluding patients were uncontrolled infection, other autoimmune disease, pregnancy or lactation. V shed 5 bases and J 6 bases; nucleotides not matched to a gene: 4. The CDR3 contains 15 residues. This clonotype showed up just a few times. Antigen unknown. Amplification of TCR beta CDR3 regions was performed using RNA transcripts as template. A set of HTBI primers served as the primers for a first-round RT-PCR of the TCR CDR3. TCRdb used MiXCR to reprocess the multiplex PCR reads, holding one entry per CDR3 protein. The sample consists of more than 500,000 distinct CDR3 sequences, approximately 14% of them appearing once.

The chain recombines TRBV12-3 or TRBV12-4 with TRBJ2-1; TRBD2 matches at 13 bases. The TCR was taken from a woman in her 40s with Graves' ophthalmopathy. Sequenced material: blood. CDR3 loop: CASSRTSGSLNEQFF. The CDR3 nucleotides read TGTGCCAGCAGTCGGACTAGCGGGAGCCTCAATGAGCAGTTCTTC.